The clone carrying this T cell receptor (beta chain) was seen once. Sequencing of TCR-alpha and TCR-beta chains was unpaired. Assay: immunoSEQ multiplex PCR; the TCRdb copy retains only in-frame clones and omits some. The sample yields nearly 60,000 clones, roughly 86% seen once. This sample stems from a study of T cells in tuberculosis. Whole-study context: The T cells targeted glucose monomycolate, a mycobacterial lipid, via CD1B.

Sorting used thawed, overnight-rested PBMC stained with anti-CD3, a viability dye and GMM-loaded CD1B tetramer. The lipid loaded on the CD1B tetramers was C32 glucose monomycolate from Rhodococcus equi. CD14-expressing monocytes were removed from PBMC before cryopreservation and sorting. Each donor contributed about 100,000 sorted tetramer-negative cells. The germline V gene encodes CDR1 LNHDA and CDR2 SQIVND (reference sequence). V was clipped by 5 bases and J by 9 bases, with 14 bases between them. The CDR3 runs 14 residues. The J gene is TRBJ1-6, the V gene TRBV19; D uncertain. This clonotype originated in an adult woman with latent tuberculosis. The sequenced sample was CD1b-GMM tetramer-negative cells sorted from PBMCs. CDR3 sequence: CASSHAGIGSPLHF. Written as DNA, the CDR3 is TGTGCCAGTAGTCACGCCGGGATAGGTTCACCCCTCCACTTT.